This T cell receptor (beta chain) was retrieved from a study of PD-L1 blockade in urothelial cancer. As for time point: pretreatment peripheral blood. V trimming: 4 bases; J trimming: 5 bases; junction bases outside the gene matches: 5. The CDR3 has 15 residues. From germline, CDR1 is SGHTA and CDR2 FQGNSA. The table came from immunoSEQ multiplex PCR; TCRdb's copy has only in-frame clones and leaves some out. In the table there are fewer than 60,000 clones, under 90% of which are singletons. V and J are TRBV7-2 and TRBJ2-2, with 9 bases fitting TRBD1. This TCR was sampled from a man aged 70 or older with urothelial cancer. Sample: PBMCs, taken around atezolizumab (anti-PD-L1) treatment. CDR3 nucleotides: TGTGCCAGCAGCTCAGGACAGGGGAGGACCGGGGAGCTGTTTTTT. This codes for CASSSGQGRTGELFF.